Described below is a single T cell receptor (beta chain) sequence and its context. The data derive from a study of T cell changes during pregnancy in multiple sclerosis. Profiling relied on immunoSEQ multiplex PCR, and the TCRdb table lists in-frame clones only, not all of them. The sample yields approximately 88,000 clones, around 94% seen once. Germline V CDR1 and CDR2: MNHEY, SMNVEV (reference sequence). CDR3 length: 15 residues. The V gene end was trimmed by 4 bases and the J gene end by 8 bases; junction bases not matched to a gene: 10. The chain couples TRBV27 to TRBJ2-3; 9 bases are a match to TRBD2. The specimen comprised peripheral blood, sampled in the third trimester of pregnancy. This sequence was found in a female donor with multiple sclerosis, enrolled in a pregnancy study. The CDR3 DNA reads as TGTGCCAGCAGTTGGGTAGCGGGGGCATCGGGTACGCAGTATTTT. It translates to CASSWVAGASGTQYF.